The clone carrying this T cell receptor (beta chain) was counted once. Its antigen is unknown. Other DNA sequences in the sample encode the same CDR3. Generated by immunoSEQ multiplex PCR, the TCRdb table keeps only in-frame clones and is missing some. The sample yields tens of thousands of clones, approximately 96% seen once. The CDR3 length is 17 residues. Trimming removed 6 bases from V and 2 bases from J; junction bases left unmatched: 8. Germline V lookup: CDR1 SNHLY, CDR2 FYNNEI. This sample was included in a study of cytomegalovirus exposure and HLA in healthy donors. The donors were part of the validation cohort of 95 to 150 subjects. That cohort was separate from the first cohort, which comprised 700 or so subjects. Findings of the study overall: A few chains tied to CMV proved CMV antigen-specific in vitro. Across donors, most TCRs were seen rarely, yet some public ones were widespread.

The genes are TRBV2 and TRBJ2-1; 12 nucleotides align to TRBD2. The sequenced sample consisted of PBMCs. The clonotype originates from a man younger than 35 in good health and CMV-seronegative. The CDR3 DNA follows: TGTGCCAGCAGAGGAGGGACTAGCGGGTCCACCTACAATGAGCAGTTCTTC. Encoded protein: CASRGGTSGSTYNEQFF.